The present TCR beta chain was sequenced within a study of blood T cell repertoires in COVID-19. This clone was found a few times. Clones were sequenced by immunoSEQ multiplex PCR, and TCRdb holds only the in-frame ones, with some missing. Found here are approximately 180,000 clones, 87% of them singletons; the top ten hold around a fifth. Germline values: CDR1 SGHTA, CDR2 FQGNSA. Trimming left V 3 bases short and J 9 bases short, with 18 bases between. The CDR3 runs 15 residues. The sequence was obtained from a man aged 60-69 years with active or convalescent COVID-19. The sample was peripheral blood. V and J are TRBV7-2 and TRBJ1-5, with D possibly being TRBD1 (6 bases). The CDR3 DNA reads TGTGCCAGCAGCTTTCAGACCGGGCAGGGGCTGCCCCAGCATTTT. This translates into CASSFQTGQGLPQHF.